This T cell receptor (beta chain) was identified during a study of neurological immune-mediated disorders. Whole-study context: There were around 34 multiple sclerosis patients; about 31 were relapsing-remitting and 3 were secondary progressive.

Unsorted libraries came from 2 million PBMCs stored at -80 °C. cDNA synthesis was performed by 5'RACE with 10-nucleotide random UMIs. TCRdb itself ran the 5' RACE reads through MiXCR, one entry per CDR3 protein. The table shows about 92,000 distinct CDR3 sequences, with roughly 3.5% occurring only once. Sequenced: PBMCs. This TCR was recovered from a woman between 45 and 65 years old with multiple sclerosis.

CDR3 amino acids: CASSLGDSPGKNIYF. CDR3 nucleotide sequence: TGTGCCAGCAGCTTAGGGGACAGCCCTGGAAAAAACATATATTTT. V gene TRBV7-3 combines with J gene TRBJ1-3; 7 bases match TRBD1. CDR1 is SGHTA and CDR2 is FQGTGA in the germline V gene. The CDR3 loop spans 15 amino acids. The trim removed 2 bases at V and 12 bases at J, leaving 13 bases unmatched.